This entry is about one TCR beta chain. These data come from a study of blood T cell repertoires in COVID-19. Study-wide context: Samples taken during acute and convalescent COVID-19 were collected in the United States, Italy and Spain. T cells, B-cell-depleted T cells, or PBMCs supplied cDNA or gDNA.

The protocol was immunoSEQ multiplex PCR, while the TCRdb copy is restricted to in-frame clones and leaves out a portion. The sample has nearly 300,000 clones, about 90% seen once; the top ten hold 2.9%. CDR3 size: 15 residues. Germline V gives CDR1 LNHDA, CDR2 SQIVND (reference sequence). Trimming shortened V by 5 bases and J by 2 bases, and 15 bases separated the two germline ends. The source material was PBMCs or T cells enriched from blood (not recorded which). This clonotype was sampled from a woman in her 50s who had been exposed to COVID-19. The rearrangement joins TRBV19 to TRBJ1-1; D possibly corresponds to TRBD1 (5 bases). This CDR3 reads CASSLPPGQNTEAFF. In DNA form, the CDR3 reads TGTGCCAGTAGTTTGCCCCCTGGACAAAACACTGAAGCTTTCTTT.